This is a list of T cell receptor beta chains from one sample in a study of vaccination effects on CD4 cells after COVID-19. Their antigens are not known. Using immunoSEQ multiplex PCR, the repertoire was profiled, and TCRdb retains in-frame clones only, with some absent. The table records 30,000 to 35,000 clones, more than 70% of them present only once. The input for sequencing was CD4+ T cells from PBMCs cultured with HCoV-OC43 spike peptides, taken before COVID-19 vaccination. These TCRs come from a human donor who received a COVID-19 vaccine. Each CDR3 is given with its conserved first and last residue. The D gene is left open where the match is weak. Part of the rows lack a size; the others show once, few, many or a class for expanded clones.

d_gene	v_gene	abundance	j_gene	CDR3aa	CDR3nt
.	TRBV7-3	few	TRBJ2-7	CASSLDGGEQYF	TGTGCCAGCAGCTTAGACGGGGGCGAGCAGTACTTC
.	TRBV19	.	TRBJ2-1	CASRTDRSSYNEQFF	TGTGCCAGCAGAACGGACAGAAGCTCCTACAATGAGCAGTTCTTC
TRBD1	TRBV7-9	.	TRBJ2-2	CASSSGQGNTGELFF	TGTGCCAGCAGCTCGGGACAGGGTAACACCGGGGAGCTGTTTTTT
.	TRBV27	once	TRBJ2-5	CASSFWGETQYF	TGTGCCAGCAGTTTTTGGGGAGAGACCCAGTACTTC
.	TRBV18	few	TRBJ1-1	CASSPLRGTEAFF	TGTGCCAGCTCACCACTCCGGGGCACTGAAGCTTTCTTT
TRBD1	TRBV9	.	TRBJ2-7	CASSVTAGTGRGYEQYF	TGTGCCAGCAGCGTTACGGCGGGGACAGGTCGGGGCTACGAGCAGTACTTC
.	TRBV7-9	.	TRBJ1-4	CASTTLTSDGQGFGKLFF	TGTGCCAGCACCACACTCACTTCTGACGGGCAGGGATTCGGAAAACTGTTTTTT
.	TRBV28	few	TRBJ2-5	CATGGMETQYF	TGTGCCACCGGGGGCATGGAGACCCAGTACTTC
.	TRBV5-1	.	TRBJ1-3	CASSLAGGGGTGSGNTIYF	TGCGCCAGCAGCTTGGCGGGTGGCGGGGGGACCGGCTCTGGAAACACCATATATTTT
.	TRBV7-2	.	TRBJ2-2	CASSLTASRTGELFF	TGTGCCAGCAGCTTAACGGCTAGCCGCACCGGGGAGCTGTTTTTT
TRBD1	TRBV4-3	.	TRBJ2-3	CASSQAVGQGNTDTQYF	TGCGCCAGCAGCCAAGCTGTGGGACAGGGGAACACAGATACGCAGTATTTT
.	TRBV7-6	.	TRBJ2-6	CASSSDRPSGANVLTF	TGTGCCAGCAGCTCAGATAGACCCTCTGGGGCCAACGTCCTGACTTTC
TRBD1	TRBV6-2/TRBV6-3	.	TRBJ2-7	CASTPIRDRGTYEQYF	TGTGCCAGCACCCCCATTAGAGACAGGGGTACCTACGAGCAGTACTTC
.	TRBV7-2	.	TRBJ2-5	CASSMSSRETQYF	TGTGCCAGCAGCATGTCTAGCAGAGAGACCCAGTACTTC
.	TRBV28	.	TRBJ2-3	CASSLTSSSTDTQYF	TGTGCCAGCAGTTTGACAAGCTCATCCACAGATACGCAGTATTTT
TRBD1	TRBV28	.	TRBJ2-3	CASSSGTGGNTQYF	TGTGCCAGCAGTTCCGGGACAGGGGGAAATACGCAGTATTTT
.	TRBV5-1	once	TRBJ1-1	CASSLGARLNTEAFF	TGCGCCAGCAGCTTGGGAGCGCGGTTGAACACTGAAGCTTTCTTT
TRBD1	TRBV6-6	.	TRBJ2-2	CASSYPGTGSGELFF	TGTGCCAGCAGTTACCCGGGGACAGGGAGTGGGGAGCTGTTTTTT
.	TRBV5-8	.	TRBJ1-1	CASSLAALRGAFF	TGTGCCAGCAGCTTGGCAGCCCTTAGGGGAGCTTTCTTT
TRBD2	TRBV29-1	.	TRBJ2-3	CSVEEASGRRDTQYF	TGCAGCGTTGAAGAGGCTAGCGGGAGGAGGGATACGCAGTATTTT
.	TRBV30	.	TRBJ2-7	CAWSRGTSYEQYF	TGTGCCTGGAGTCGGGGGACCTCCTACGAGCAGTACTTC
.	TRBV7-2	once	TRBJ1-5	CASSLGAGDQPQHF	TGTGCCAGCAGCTTAGGGGCAGGAGATCAGCCCCAGCATTTT
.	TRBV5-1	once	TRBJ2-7	CASSAPPVGEQYF	TGCGCCAGCAGCGCGCCCCCGGTGGGCGAGCAGTACTTC
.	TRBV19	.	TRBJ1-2	CASSIRQEVNYGYTF	TGTGCCAGTAGTATCCGGCAGGAGGTGAACTATGGCTACACCTTC
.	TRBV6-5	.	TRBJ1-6	CASSLNSNSPLHF	TGTGCCAGCAGCTTAAACAGTAATTCACCCCTCCACTTT
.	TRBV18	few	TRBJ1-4	CASSSTGGVTNEKLFF	TGTGCCAGCTCATCAACCGGAGGGGTTACTAATGAAAAACTGTTTTTT
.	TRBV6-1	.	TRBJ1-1	CASSEHLNTEAFF	TGTGCCAGCAGTGAGCATCTGAACACTGAAGCTTTCTTT
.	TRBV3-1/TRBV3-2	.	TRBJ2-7	CASSLTFSYEQYF	TGTGCCAGCAGCCTAACTTTCTCCTACGAGCAGTACTTC
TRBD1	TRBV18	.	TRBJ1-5	CASSPRGTVDQPQHF	TGTGCCAGCTCGCCCCGAGGGACAGTGGATCAGCCCCAGCATTTT
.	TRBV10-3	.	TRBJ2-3	CAISASGRGDTQYF	TGTGCCATCAGTGCCTCGGGCCGGGGAGATACGCAGTATTTT
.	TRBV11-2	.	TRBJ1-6	CASSLAPGFNSPLHF	TGTGCCAGCAGCTTAGCCCCAGGATTTAATTCACCCCTCCACTTT
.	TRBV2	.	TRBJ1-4	CASRVGDSNEKLFF	TGTGCCAGCAGGGTTGGAGACAGTAATGAAAAACTGTTTTTT
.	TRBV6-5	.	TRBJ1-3	CATVVNSGNTIYF	TGTGCCACCGTAGTGAACTCTGGAAACACCATATATTTT
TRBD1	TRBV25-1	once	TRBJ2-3	CASSEFRQGSDTQYF	TGTGCCAGCAGTGAATTTAGACAGGGATCAGATACGCAGTATTTT
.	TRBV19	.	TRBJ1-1	CASSIGGVATEAFF	TGTGCCAGTAGTATAGGGGGAGTAGCCACTGAAGCTTTCTTT
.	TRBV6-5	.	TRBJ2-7	CASSPGGGYEQYF	TGTGCCAGCAGTCCCGGTGGGGGGTACGAGCAGTACTTC
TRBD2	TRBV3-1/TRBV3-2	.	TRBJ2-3	CASSQATSGSRNTQYF	TGTGCCAGCAGCCAAGCTACTAGCGGGAGCCGAAATACGCAGTATTTT
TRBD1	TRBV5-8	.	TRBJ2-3	CASSTTGASTDTQYF	TGTGCCAGCAGCACGACAGGGGCGAGCACAGATACGCAGTATTTT